This T cell receptor (beta chain) was profiled in a study of blood T cell repertoires in COVID-19. Study at large: PBMCs, B-cell-depleted T cells, or T cells were the source of the cDNA or gDNA that made up the material.

Authors' processing steps: Amplification of reference gene primers provided the estimated nucleated cell counts. The data were produced by immunoSEQ multiplex PCR, yet TCRdb's version contains in-frame clones alone and is incomplete. The DNA was the basis for D and trimming; V, J and clone size are from that table. The table has fewer than 250,000 clones, about four fifths seen once. The germline V gene encodes CDR1 KGHSH and CDR2 LQKENI. This CDR3 contains 14 residues. Trimming cost V 0 bases and J 3 bases, with 8 bases left between them. On this clone: Other DNA sequences in the sample encode the same CDR3.

The sequenced sample was peripheral blood. V is TRBV18 and J is TRBJ1-2; weak D call: TRBD1 (5 bases). The receptor's source is a woman aged 40-49 years with acute or convalescent COVID-19. This CDR3 is CASSPPGRDYGYTF. The CDR3 coding sequence is TGTGCCAGCTCACCACCTGGCAGGGACTATGGCTACACCTTC.